This entry lists 11 T cell receptor beta chains sequenced from one sample in a study of blood T cells in healthy people across ages. Using a J-beta primer mix together with a sample-barcoded 5' primer, a second PCR was run for about 6 to 11 cycles. MiXCR was run by TCRdb on the 5' RACE reads, yielding one entry per CDR3 protein. The table records some 290,000 distinct CDR3 sequences, roughly 26% of them present only once. Sequencing used blood. All receptors derive from a woman between 70 and 85 years old in good health.

V and J are TRBV20-1 and TRBJ2-1, with D perhaps matching TRBD1 or TRBD2 (5 bases each). This CDR3 has 13 residues. With 4 bases removed from V and 8 bases from J, the gap between germline ends came to 15 bases. The germline CDR1 and CDR2 sequences are DFQATT and SNEGSKA (reference sequence). CDR3 in amino acids: CSATGPEWDEQFF. As DNA, the CDR3 is TGCAGTGCTACGGGACCAGAATGGGATGAGCAGTTCTTC.

The chain is built from TRBV20-1 and TRBJ2-7; D may be TRBD1 or TRBD2 (5 bases each). Germline CDR1 is DFQATT and CDR2 is SNEGSKA (reference sequence). V lost 2 bases and J 0 bases, leaving 17 bases between the germline ends. This CDR3 has 16 residues. CDR3 sequence (DNA): TGCAGTGCTAGATCTCCCCGGGGCGGTTCCTCCTACGAGCAGTACTTC. This sequence encodes CSARSPRGGSSYEQYF.

The sample holds a few counts of this clonotype. The chain has TRBV9 and TRBJ1-1; TRBD1 matches 8 bases. Trimming took 3 bases from V and 4 from J; bases not matched to a gene: 5. The CDR3 covers 14 residues. The V gene's germline CDR1 is SGDLS and CDR2 YYNGEE. The CDR3 reads CASSGDRRSTEAFF. Written as DNA, the CDR3 is TGTGCCAGCAGCGGGGACAGGAGGAGCACTGAAGCTTTCTTT.

V is TRBV9 and J is TRBJ1-2; 12 bases align to TRBD1. V was clipped by 4 bases and J by 6 bases; unmatched bases: 4. The CDR3 length is 14 residues. In germline, CDR1 is SGDLS, CDR2 YYNGEE. The CDR3 loop is CASSWDRGLDGYTF. The CDR3 DNA reads as TGTGCCAGCAGCTGGGACAGGGGGCTAGATGGCTACACCTTC.

V is TRBV28 and J is TRBJ1-4, with D uncertain. The germline V gene encodes CDR1 MDHEN and CDR2 SYDVKM. CDR3 length: 14 residues. V was pared by 6 bases and J by 5 bases, with 13 bases between. This chain's CDR3 is CASSAPGGNEKLFF. The CDR3 DNA is TGTGCCAGCAGCGCTCCGGGAGGAAATGAAAAACTGTTTTTT.

This CDR3 is CASRTGSQPQHF. Written as DNA, the CDR3 is TGTGCCAGCAGGACAGGGAGTCAGCCCCAGCATTTT. V and J are TRBV2 and TRBJ1-5; 7 bases align to TRBD1. CDR1 is SNHLY and CDR2 is FYNNEI in the germline V gene. J lost 6 bases, V lost 6 bases, and 2 bases had no gene match. The CDR3 covers 12 residues.

The chain is built from TRBV18 and TRBJ2-3, with D tentatively TRBD1 or TRBD2 (6 bases each). Per germline, CDR1 KGHSH and CDR2 LQKENI. Trimming took 3 bases from V and 10 from J, leaving 14 bases between them. CDR3 length: 13 residues. This chain's CDR3 is CASSPRQEGAQYF. The CDR3 DNA is TGTGCCAGCTCACCGAGACAGGAGGGTGCGCAGTATTTT.

This clonotype appeared a few times. The rearrangement uses TRBV14 and TRBJ2-1; D might be TRBD1 (7 bases). Germline V gives CDR1 SGHDN, CDR2 FVKESK. V was pared by 0 bases and J by 3 bases, with 12 bases between. This CDR3 region has 16 residues. CDR3 nucleotides: TGTGCCAGCAGCCAAGATCCGGGGGACAGCTACAATGAGCAGTTCTTC. Translating it yields CASSQDPGDSYNEQFF.

The chain is built from TRBV24-1 and TRBJ2-7, with D perhaps TRBD1 (6 bases). With 3 bases removed from V and 6 bases from J, the gap between germline ends came to 17 bases. The CDR3 covers 15 residues. Germline V gene lookup returns CDR1 KGHDR and CDR2 SFDVKD. Here the CDR3 DNA reads TGTGCCACCAGTGATCCCGCGACAGGTTACTCCGAGCAGTACTTC. This sequence encodes CATSDPATGYSEQYF.

This clonotype has a handful of counts. This chain links TRBV20-1 with TRBJ2-1, with D perhaps matching TRBD2 (6 bases). CDR3 length: 14 amino acids. Germline V CDR1 and CDR2: DFQATT, SNEGSKA (reference sequence). V lost 5 bases and J lost 5, with 16 bases in between. CDR3: CSAPWGGVNNEQFF. CDR3 DNA: TGCAGTGCTCCATGGGGCGGGGTCAACAATGAGCAGTTCTTC.

The V call is TRBV29-1, the J call TRBJ2-4; possibly TRBD2 for D (6 bases). The germline V and J ends were trimmed by 5 bases and 7 bases, with 18 bases remaining between them. Germline V lookup: CDR1 SQVTM, CDR2 ANQGSEA. The CDR3 is made up of 14 amino acids. For the CDR3, the DNA is TGCAGCGTTAACGACGGGGGATTAGATAACATTCAGTACTTC. Residues: CSVNDGGLDNIQYF.